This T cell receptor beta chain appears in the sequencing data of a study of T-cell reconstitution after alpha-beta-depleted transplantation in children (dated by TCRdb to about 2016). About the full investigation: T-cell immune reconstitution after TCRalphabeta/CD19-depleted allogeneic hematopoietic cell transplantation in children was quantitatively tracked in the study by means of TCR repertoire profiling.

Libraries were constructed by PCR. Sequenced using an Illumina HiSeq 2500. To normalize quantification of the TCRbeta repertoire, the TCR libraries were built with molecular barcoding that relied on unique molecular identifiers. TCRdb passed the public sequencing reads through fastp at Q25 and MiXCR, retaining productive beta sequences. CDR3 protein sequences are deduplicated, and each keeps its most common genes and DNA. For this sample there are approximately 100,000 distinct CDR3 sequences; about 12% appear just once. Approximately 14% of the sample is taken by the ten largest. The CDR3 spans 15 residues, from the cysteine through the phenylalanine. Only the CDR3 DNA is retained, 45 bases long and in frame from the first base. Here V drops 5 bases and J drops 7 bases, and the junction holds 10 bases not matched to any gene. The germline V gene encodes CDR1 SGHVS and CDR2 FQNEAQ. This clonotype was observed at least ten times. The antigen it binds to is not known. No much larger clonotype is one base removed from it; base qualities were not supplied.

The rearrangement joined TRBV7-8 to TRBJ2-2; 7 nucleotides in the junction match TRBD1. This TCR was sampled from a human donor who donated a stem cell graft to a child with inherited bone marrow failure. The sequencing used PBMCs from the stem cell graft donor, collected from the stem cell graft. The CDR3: CASSPAGGYVGELFF. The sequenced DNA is TGTGCCAGCAGCCCCGCAGGGGGTTATGTCGGGGAGCTGTTTTTT.